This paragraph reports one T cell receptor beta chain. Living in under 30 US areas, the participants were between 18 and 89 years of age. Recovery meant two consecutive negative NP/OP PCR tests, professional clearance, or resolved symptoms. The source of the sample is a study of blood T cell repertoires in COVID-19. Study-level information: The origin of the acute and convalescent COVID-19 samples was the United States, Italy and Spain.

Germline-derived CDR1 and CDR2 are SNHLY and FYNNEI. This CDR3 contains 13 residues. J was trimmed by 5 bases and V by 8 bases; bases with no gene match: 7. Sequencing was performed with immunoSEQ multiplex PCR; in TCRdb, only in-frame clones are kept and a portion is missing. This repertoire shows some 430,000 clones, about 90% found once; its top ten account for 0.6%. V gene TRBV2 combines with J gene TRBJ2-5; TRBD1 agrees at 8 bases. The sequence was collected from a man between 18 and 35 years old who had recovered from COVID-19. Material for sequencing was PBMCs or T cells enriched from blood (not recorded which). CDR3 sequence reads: CASDGQGVETQYF. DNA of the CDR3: TGTGCCAGCGACGGACAGGGTGTTGAGACCCAGTACTTC.